Listed below are T cell receptor beta chains from one sample, sequenced in a study of blood T cell repertoires in COVID-19. Measured with immunoSEQ multiplex PCR; TCRdb has only the in-frame clones, and not every one. The sample contains about 69,000 clones, roughly 80% of which appear only once. The sequenced sample was peripheral blood. These receptor sequences come from a man aged 55 to 70 with acute or convalescent COVID-19. The CDR3 runs from the conserved cysteine through the conserved F or W. A D gene is named only where the DNA matches it firmly. Clone sizes are given selectively: once, few, many, or a class where the clone is expanded.

.,TRBD2,TRBJ2-3,TRBV5-6,TGTGCCAGCAGCTCCGGACTAGCGGGGGGTCCCACAGATACGCAGTATTTT,CASSSGLAGGPTDTQYF
.,TRBD1,TRBJ1-2,TRBV6-6,TGTGCCAGCAGTTACTCGGGGACAGATGGCTATGGCTACACCTTC,CASSYSGTDGYGYTF
.,.,TRBJ2-5,TRBV25-1,TGTGCCAGCAGCCCCGGGGAAACGCCCTTACAAGAGACCCAGTACTTC,CASSPGETPLQETQYF
once,TRBD1,TRBJ1-4,TRBV6-2/TRBV6-3,TGTGCCAGCAGTTACCGGGACAGTGAAAAACTGTTTTTT,CASSYRDSEKLFF
.,TRBD1,TRBJ2-2,TRBV15,TGTGCCACTCGGGTTGGGACAGGGGGCGGGAACACCGGGGAGCTGTTTTTT,CATRVGTGGGNTGELFF
.,TRBD2,TRBJ2-3,TRBV7-2,TGTGCCAGCAGCTTAAGCCGAGGACTAGCGGGGGAACGCACAGATACGCAGTATTTT,CASSLSRGLAGERTDTQYF
.,.,TRBJ2-4,TRBV19,TGTGCCAGTAGTACCGCAGGACTAGCCAAAAACATTCAGTACTTC,CASSTAGLAKNIQYF
.,.,TRBJ2-5,TRBV7-9,TGTGCCAGCAGCCCTAAGCGGGTCCAAGAGACCCAGTACTTC,CASSPKRVQETQYF
.,.,TRBJ2-7,TRBV14,TGTGCCAGCAGCGACGGATCCCCGGAGTACGAGCAGTACTTC,CASSDGSPEYEQYF
.,TRBD1,TRBJ1-5,TRBV7-6,TGTGCCAGCAGCTTAGAGGGACAGAGTAGCAATCAGCCCCAGCATTTT,CASSLEGQSSNQPQHF
.,.,TRBJ1-1,TRBV7-9,TGTGCCAGCAGCTTCCATAACACTGAAGCTTTCTTT,CASSFHNTEAFF
.,TRBD1,TRBJ1-2,TRBV12-3/TRBV12-4,TGTGCCAGTGGACAGGGGGACGATTATGGCTACACCTTC,CASGQGDDYGYTF
.,TRBD2,TRBJ2-3,TRBV10-3,TGTGCCATCAGTGCGGGGGGGGGAAGCACAGATACGCAGTATTTT,CAISAGGGSTDTQYF
.,TRBD2,TRBJ2-3,TRBV4-2,TGTGCCAGCAGCCAGAACCCGACTGCGGGGGGGCGGACAGATACGCAGTATTTT,CASSQNPTAGGRTDTQYF
.,.,TRBJ1-6,TRBV7-2,TGTGCCAGCAGCTTAGTAAGCGATCCCCTCCACTTT,CASSLVSDPLHF
once,TRBD1,TRBJ1-6,TRBV6-1,TGTGCCAGCAGTGACAGGGGGCAAAGATCACCCCTCCACTTT,CASSDRGQRSPLHF
.,.,TRBJ2-3,TRBV20-1,TGCAGTGCTAGTGGGCGGCAGCGTGTGGATACGCAGTATTTT,CSASGRQRVDTQYF
.,.,TRBJ1-1,TRBV7-2,TGTGCCAGCAGCTTAGTGCCGCGCGGCACTGAAGCTTTCTTT,CASSLVPRGTEAFF
once,.,TRBJ1-1,TRBV3-1/TRBV3-2,TGTGCCAGCAGCCAGCCAGGGAACACTGAAGCTTTCTTT,CASSQPGNTEAFF
.,.,TRBJ1-4,TRBV12-3/TRBV12-4,TGTGCCAGCAGTTTAGCGGAGGGGGAAAAACTGTTTTTT,CASSLAEGEKLFF
.,TRBD1,TRBJ2-7,TRBV10-3,TGTGCCGTCCGCCAGGGGGCTAACGAGCAGTACTTC,CAVRQGANEQYF
.,.,TRBJ2-4,TRBV20-1,TGCAGTGCAAGCGACAGCCCCATTCAGTACTTC,CSASDSPIQYF
.,TRBD1,TRBJ1-1,TRBV19,TGTGCCAGTAGTATAAGACAGGGTGGTATGGGACTGAACACTGAAGCTTTCTTT,CASSIRQGGMGLNTEAFF
.,.,TRBJ1-5,TRBV4-2,TGTGCCAGCAGCCAAGAGGGAGCCAAGCCCCAGCATTTT,CASSQEGAKPQHF
few,.,TRBJ1-2,TRBV27,TGTGCCAGCAGTTTTCGAAGGGGTTATGGCTACACCTTC,CASSFRRGYGYTF
.,.,TRBJ2-1,TRBV20-1,TGCAGTGCCACAAGGGGTGAGCAGTTCTTC,CSATRGEQFF
few,TRBD1,TRBJ2-5,TRBV6-5,TGTGCCAGCAGTTCCGGGACAGTAAAAGAGACCCAGTACTTC,CASSSGTVKETQYF
.,TRBD2,TRBJ2-3,TRBV19,TGTGCCAGTAGTATGAGCGGGGGGGAGACTAGCACAGATACGCAGTATTTT,CASSMSGGETSTDTQYF
.,TRBD2,TRBJ2-5,TRBV30,TGTGCCTGGACCATGGGGCGGCTAGCGGGGGGGGTCCAAGAGACCCAGTACTTC,CAWTMGRLAGGVQETQYF
large,.,TRBJ2-7,TRBV7-3,TGTGCCAGCAGCGCGACGGGGAATCCGACCTACGAGCAGTACTTC,CASSATGNPTYEQYF
.,.,TRBJ2-7,TRBV7-5,TGTGTCAGAAGCAGTGCCCTAGCATCCCCCGAGCAGTACTTC,CVRSSALASPEQYF
.,.,TRBJ2-5,TRBV13,TGTGCCAGCAGCTTAGGCCGGCGGGGCTTGGGGACCCAGTACTTC,CASSLGRRGLGTQYF
.,TRBD1,TRBJ1-5,TRBV7-8,TGTGCCAGCAGCCGACAAGACAGGGTGAGCAATCAGCCCCAGCATTTT,CASSRQDRVSNQPQHF
.,TRBD2,TRBJ2-1,TRBV5-5,TGTGCCAGCAGCTTGGGAAACCGACTAGCGGGGCCCTGGTACAATGAGCAGTTCTTC,CASSLGNRLAGPWYNEQFF
.,TRBD1,TRBJ2-6,TRBV29-1,TGCAGCGCCGAGACAGGGCGAGGGGCCAACGTCCTGACTTTC,CSAETGRGANVLTF
.,.,TRBJ2-7,TRBV19,TGTGCCAGTAGTATAACGGGGAAGAAGCAATTCTCCTACGAGCAGTACTTC,CASSITGKKQFSYEQYF
.,.,TRBJ1-2,TRBV4-3,TGCGCCAGCAGCCAAGCGTCAGGTGATGGCTACACCTTC,CASSQASGDGYTF
few,.,TRBJ1-2,TRBV2,TGTGCCAGCAGTGAACACCTAAACTATGGCTACACCTTC,CASSEHLNYGYTF
.,.,TRBJ1-4,TRBV7-9,TGTGCCAGCAGCCCCAGGAGCGGGAATGAAAAACTGTTTTTT,CASSPRSGNEKLFF
many,.,TRBJ1-4,TRBV6-5,TGTGCCAGCACTGGAGAGGGTGAAAAACTGTTTTTT,CASTGEGEKLFF
.,TRBD1,TRBJ1-5,TRBV5-6,TGTGCCAGCAGCTCCTGGGGACAGGTCGCAAGTCAGCCCCAGCATTTT,CASSSWGQVASQPQHF
.,.,TRBJ1-6,TRBV21-1,TGTGCCAGCAGCAAAGAGGGGAATTCACCCCTCCACTTT,CASSKEGNSPLHF
.,TRBD1,TRBJ1-2,TRBV7-2,TGTGCCAGCAGCTTAGCGGCTCAGACAGGGGATGGCTACACCTTC,CASSLAAQTGDGYTF
.,.,TRBJ1-2,TRBV15,TGTGCCACCAGCACCGCAGGGTTTCGGTATGGCTACACCTTC,CATSTAGFRYGYTF
.,.,TRBJ1-2,TRBV6-2/TRBV6-3,TGTGCCAGCAGTCTTGCATGGGACTCCCATGGCTACACCTTC,CASSLAWDSHGYTF
.,TRBD2,TRBJ2-3,TRBV27,TGTGCCAGCACAAGGAGCGGGGGAGGGGATACGCAGTATTTT,CASTRSGGGDTQYF
.,.,TRBJ1-1,TRBV9,TGTGCCAGCAGCGTAGTGATGCAGGGAGGCGAAGCTTTCTTT,CASSVVMQGGEAFF
.,.,TRBJ1-3,TRBV29-1,TGCAGCGTTGAAGATTCTATAAACAGGGCTGGAAACACCATATATTTT,CSVEDSINRAGNTIYF
few,.,TRBJ2-2,TRBV27,TGTGCCAGCAGTTTAATTGGGACTGGGGACCCCAAGGCGGGGGAGCTGTTTTTT,CASSLIGTGDPKAGELFF
.,.,TRBJ1-2,TRBV19,TGTGCCAGTAGTATCCTCGGCGGGAACTATGGCTACACCTTC,CASSILGGNYGYTF
few,.,TRBJ2-5,TRBV21-1,TGTGCCAGCAGCAGGTATAAACGGTTAGAGACCCAGTACTTC,CASSRYKRLETQYF
.,TRBD2,TRBJ2-1,TRBV9,TGTGCCAGCAGCGTAGGACTAGCGGCCTACAATGAGCAGTTCTTC,CASSVGLAAYNEQFF
once,.,TRBJ1-1,TRBV7-2,TGTGCCAGCAGCCATGGAGGGACTGAAGCTTTCTTT,CASSHGGTEAFF
.,TRBD1,TRBJ1-6,TRBV7-9,TGTGCCAGCACGGGACAGAATAATTCACCCCTCCACTTT,CASTGQNNSPLHF
.,.,TRBJ2-3,TRBV6-5,TGTGCCAGCACCCTGCAGGGTAGCACAGATACGCAGTATTTT,CASTLQGSTDTQYF